A selection of T cell receptor beta chains follows, all from one sample in a study of CXCR3-negative and CXCR3-positive naive CD8 T cells. TCRdb reprocessed the 5' RACE reads and reports one entry per CDR3 protein, with no DNA. Found here are 150,000 or so distinct CDR3 sequences; the top ten clones hold approximately 0.46%. Sequencing was carried out using naive CXCR3- CD8+ T cells from blood. These receptors were obtained from a human donor in good health. Some clones in this sample may be carry-over from other donors' samples. CDR3s include the opening cysteine and the closing phenylalanine or tryptophan.

j_gene	v_gene	CDR3aa
TRBJ2-7	TRBV9	CASSVRDYEQYF
TRBJ2-3	TRBV20-1	CSGQEWSGDTQYF
TRBJ1-2	TRBV29-1	CSVLRDGQNGYTF
TRBJ1-4	TRBV12-3/TRBV12-4	CASSLARDLREATNEKLFF
TRBJ2-1	TRBV2	CASSYSGRDSYNEQFF
TRBJ1-5	TRBV4-1	CASSQHPSNQPQHF
TRBJ2-1	TRBV7-8	CASSFSARTGNNEQFF
TRBJ2-1	TRBV28	CASSFGGGNEQFF
TRBJ2-1	TRBV15	CATSRALGNEQFF
TRBJ1-4	TRBV4-1	CASSQDMDSRKDEKLFF
TRBJ2-5	TRBV20-1	CSAPWGPARETQYF